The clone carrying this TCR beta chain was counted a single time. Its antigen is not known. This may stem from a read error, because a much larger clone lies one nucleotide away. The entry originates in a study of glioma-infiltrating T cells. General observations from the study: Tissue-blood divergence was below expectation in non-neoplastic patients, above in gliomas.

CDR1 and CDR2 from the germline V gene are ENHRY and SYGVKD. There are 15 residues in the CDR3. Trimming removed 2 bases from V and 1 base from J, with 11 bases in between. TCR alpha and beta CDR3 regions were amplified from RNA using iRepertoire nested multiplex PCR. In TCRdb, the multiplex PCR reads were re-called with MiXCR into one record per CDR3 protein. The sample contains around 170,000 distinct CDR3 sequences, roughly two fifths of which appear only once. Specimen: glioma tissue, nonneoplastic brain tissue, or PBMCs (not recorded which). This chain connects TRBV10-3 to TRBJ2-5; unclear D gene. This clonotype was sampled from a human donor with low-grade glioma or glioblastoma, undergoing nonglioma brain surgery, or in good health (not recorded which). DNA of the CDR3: TGTGCCATCAGTGAGGACAACATAGCCCAAGAGACCCAGTACTTC. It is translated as CAISEDNIAQETQYF.